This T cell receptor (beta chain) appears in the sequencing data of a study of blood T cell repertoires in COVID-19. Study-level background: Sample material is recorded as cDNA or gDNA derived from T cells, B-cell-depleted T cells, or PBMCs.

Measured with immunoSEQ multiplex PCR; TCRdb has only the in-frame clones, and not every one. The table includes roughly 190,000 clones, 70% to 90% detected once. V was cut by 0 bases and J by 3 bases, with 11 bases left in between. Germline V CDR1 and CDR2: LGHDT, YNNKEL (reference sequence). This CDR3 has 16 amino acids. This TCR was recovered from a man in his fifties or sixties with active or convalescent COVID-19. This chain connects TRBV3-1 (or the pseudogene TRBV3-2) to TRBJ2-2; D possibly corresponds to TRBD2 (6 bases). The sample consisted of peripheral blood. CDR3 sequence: CASSQETWGDTGELFF. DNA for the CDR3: TGTGCCAGCAGCCAAGAAACTTGGGGGGACACCGGGGAGCTGTTTTTT.